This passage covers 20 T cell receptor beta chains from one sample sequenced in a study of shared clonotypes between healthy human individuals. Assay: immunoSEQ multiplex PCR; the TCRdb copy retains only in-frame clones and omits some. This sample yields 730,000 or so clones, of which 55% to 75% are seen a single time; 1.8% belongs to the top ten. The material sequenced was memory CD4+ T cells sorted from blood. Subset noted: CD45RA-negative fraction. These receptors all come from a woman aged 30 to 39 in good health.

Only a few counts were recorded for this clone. CDR3 protein: CASSERANIQYF. DNA of the CDR3: TGTGCCAGCAGTGAAAGAGCAAACATTCAGTACTTC. The V call is TRBV2, the J call TRBJ2-4; D call uncertain. CDR1 SNHLY and CDR2 FYNNEI come from the germline V gene. V lost 2 bases and J lost 6, with 5 bases in between. This CDR3 region has 12 residues.

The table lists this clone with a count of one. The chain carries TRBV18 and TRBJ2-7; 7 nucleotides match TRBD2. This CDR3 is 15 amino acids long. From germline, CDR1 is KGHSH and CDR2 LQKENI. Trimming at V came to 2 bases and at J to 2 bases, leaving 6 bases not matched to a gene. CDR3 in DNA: TGTGCCAGCTCACCAAACCCCGGGACTACCTACGAGCAGTACTTC. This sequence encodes CASSPNPGTTYEQYF.

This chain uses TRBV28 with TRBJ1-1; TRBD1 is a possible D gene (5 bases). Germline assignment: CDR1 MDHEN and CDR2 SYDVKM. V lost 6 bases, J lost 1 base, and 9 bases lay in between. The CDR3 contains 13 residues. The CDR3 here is CASRRGRNTEAFF. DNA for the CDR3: TGTGCCAGCAGAAGGGGTAGGAACACTGAAGCTTTCTTT.

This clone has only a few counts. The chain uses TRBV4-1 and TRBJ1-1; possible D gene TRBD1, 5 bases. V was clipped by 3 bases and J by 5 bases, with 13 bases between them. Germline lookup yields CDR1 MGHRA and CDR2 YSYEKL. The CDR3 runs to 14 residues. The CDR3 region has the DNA TGCGCCAGCAGCCATCTAGAGGGGCGGACTGAAGCTTTCTTT. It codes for CASSHLEGRTEAFF.

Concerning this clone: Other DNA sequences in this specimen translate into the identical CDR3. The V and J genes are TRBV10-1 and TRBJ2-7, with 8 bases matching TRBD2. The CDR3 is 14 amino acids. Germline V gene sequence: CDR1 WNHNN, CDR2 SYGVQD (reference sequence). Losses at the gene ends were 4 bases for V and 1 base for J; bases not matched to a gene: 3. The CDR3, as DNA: TGCGCCAGCAGTGGAACTAGCGGTTCCTACGAGCAGTACTTC. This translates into CASSGTSGSYEQYF.

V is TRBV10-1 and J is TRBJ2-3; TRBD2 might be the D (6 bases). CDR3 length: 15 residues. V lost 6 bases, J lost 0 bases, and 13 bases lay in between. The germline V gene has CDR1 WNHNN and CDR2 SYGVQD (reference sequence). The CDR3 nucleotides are TGCGCCAGCAGCCCTACGAGCGGGAGCACAGATACGCAGTATTTT. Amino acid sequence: CASSPTSGSTDTQYF.

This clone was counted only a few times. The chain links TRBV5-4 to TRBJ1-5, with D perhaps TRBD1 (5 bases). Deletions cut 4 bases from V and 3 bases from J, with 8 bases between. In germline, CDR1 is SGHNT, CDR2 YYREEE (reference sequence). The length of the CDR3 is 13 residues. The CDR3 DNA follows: TGTGCCAGCAGCGGGGGAATCAATCAGCCCCAGCATTTT. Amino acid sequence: CASSGGINQPQHF.

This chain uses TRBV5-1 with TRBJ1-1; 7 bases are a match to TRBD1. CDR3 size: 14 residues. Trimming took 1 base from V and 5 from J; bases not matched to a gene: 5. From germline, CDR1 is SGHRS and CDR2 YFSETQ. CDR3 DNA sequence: TGCGCCAGCAGCTTGAGGGGGCCCACTACTGAAGCTTTCTTT. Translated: CASSLRGPTTEAFF. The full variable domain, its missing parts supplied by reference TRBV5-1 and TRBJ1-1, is KAGVTQTPRYLIKTRGQQVTLSCSPISGHRSVSWYQQTPGQGLQFLFEYFSETQRNKGNFPGRFSGRQFSNSRSEMNVSTLELGDSALYLCASSLRGPTTEAFFGQGTRLTVV.

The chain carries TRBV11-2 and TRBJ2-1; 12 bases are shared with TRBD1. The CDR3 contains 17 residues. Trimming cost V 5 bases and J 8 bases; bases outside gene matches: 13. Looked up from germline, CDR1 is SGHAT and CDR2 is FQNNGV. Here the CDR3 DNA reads TGTGCCAGCAGCAACTCCGGGACAGGGGGCGCGTTACATGAGCAGTTCTTC. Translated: CASSNSGTGGALHEQFF.

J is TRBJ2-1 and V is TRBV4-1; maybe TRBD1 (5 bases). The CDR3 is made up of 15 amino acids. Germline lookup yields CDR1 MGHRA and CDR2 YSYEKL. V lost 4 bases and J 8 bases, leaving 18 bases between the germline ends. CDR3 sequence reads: CASSLQGTHWDEQFF. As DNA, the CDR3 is TGCGCCAGCAGCCTCCAGGGAACCCACTGGGATGAGCAGTTCTTC.

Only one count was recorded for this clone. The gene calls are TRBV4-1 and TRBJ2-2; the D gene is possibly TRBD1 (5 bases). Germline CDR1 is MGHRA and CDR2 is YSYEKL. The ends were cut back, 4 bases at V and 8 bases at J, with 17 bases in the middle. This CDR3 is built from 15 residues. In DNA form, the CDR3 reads TGCGCCAGCAGCCGCCCAGGGCCAACCCCGGGGGAGCTGTTTTTT. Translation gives CASSRPGPTPGELFF.

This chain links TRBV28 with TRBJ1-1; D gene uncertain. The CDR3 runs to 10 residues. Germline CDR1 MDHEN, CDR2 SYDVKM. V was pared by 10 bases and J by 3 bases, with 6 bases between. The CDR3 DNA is TGTGCCACCCAATACACTGAAGCTTTCTTT. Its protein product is CATQYTEAFF.

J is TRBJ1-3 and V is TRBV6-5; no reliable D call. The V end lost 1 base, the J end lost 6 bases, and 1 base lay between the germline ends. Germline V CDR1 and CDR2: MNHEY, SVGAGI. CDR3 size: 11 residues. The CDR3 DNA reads TGTGCCAGCAGTTACTTAAACACCATATATTTT. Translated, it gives CASSYLNTIYF.

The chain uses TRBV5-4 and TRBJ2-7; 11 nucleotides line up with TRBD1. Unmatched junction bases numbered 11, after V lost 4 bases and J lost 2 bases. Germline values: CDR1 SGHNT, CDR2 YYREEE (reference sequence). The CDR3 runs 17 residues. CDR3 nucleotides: TGTGCCAGCAGCCTGGGGGATCCGGGACAGGGGGCCTACGAGCAGTACTTC. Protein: CASSLGDPGQGAYEQYF.

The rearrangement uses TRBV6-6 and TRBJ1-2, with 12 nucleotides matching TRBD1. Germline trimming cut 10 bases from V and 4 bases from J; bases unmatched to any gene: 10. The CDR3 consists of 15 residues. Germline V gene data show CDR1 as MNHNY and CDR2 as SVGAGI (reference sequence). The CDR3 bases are TGTGCCACGAACCCCGGGACAGGGGGCGGCTATGGCTACACCTTC. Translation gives CATNPGTGGGYGYTF.

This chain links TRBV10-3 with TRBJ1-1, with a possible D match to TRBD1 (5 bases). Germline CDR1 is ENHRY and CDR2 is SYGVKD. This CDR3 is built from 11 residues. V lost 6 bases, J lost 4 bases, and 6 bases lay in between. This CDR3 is CAIRRGTEAFF. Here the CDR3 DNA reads TGTGCCATCAGAAGGGGCACTGAAGCTTTCTTT.

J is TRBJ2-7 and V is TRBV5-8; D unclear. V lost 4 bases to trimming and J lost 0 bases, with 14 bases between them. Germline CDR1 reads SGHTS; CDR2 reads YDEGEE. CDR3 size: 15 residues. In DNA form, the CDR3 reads TGTGCCAGCAGCCCGCTTGTGAGGAACTCCTACGAGCAGTACTTC. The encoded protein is CASSPLVRNSYEQYF.

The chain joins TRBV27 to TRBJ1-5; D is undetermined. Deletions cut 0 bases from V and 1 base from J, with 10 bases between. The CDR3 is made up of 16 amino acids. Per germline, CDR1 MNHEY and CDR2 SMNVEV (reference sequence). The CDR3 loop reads CASSLSWIGSNQPQHF. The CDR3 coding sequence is TGTGCCAGCAGTTTATCGTGGATTGGGAGCAATCAGCCCCAGCATTTT.

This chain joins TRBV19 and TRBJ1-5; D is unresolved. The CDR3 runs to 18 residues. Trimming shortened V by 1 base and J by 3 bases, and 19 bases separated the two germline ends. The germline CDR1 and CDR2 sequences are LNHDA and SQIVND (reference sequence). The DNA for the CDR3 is TGTGCCAGTAGTATAGGTCTTCTTATATTGGGTCACAATCAGCCCCAGCATTTT. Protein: CASSIGLLILGHNQPQHF.

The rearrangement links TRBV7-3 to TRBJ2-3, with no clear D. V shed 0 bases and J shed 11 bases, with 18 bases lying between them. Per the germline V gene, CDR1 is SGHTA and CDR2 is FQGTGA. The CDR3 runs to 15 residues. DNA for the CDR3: TGTGCCAGCAGCTTAACCCACAGTCCAACGGAGAAGCAGTATTTT. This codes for CASSLTHSPTEKQYF.